This entry features one T cell receptor (beta chain) sequence. No cognate antigen has been identified for it. No base quality information exists; no much larger clone differs at one position. The CDR3 regions of human TCRbeta chains were subjected to immunosequencing. Per the original workflow: TCRs in the repertoires were compared against a reference library of SARS-CoV-2-specific TCRs that had been generated with the MIRA antigen-specificity platform. Breadth meant the fraction of unique TCRs that were SARS-CoV-2-associated, whereas depth meant the fraction of total T cells that were SARS-CoV-2-associated. Each spike-specific TCR was assigned to its reactive spike region and to a CD4 or CD8 class using the MIRA data. Log10-transformed breadth and depth values were compared by one-way ANOVA with Sidak's multiple comparisons tests. This immuneACCESS table, as held by TCRdb, lists in-frame sequences with V and J called but not all clones. Of the missing ones, under half trace to an unresolved V gene in checked studies; the others have no known cause. V, J and clone size are those of that table, while D and trimming were read from the DNA. This sample gives around 140,000 clones in total; approximately 92% of them show up just once. In total, the top ten clones hold 1.7% of the sample.

In the germline V gene, CDR1 corresponds to SGHRS and CDR2 to YFSETQ. From the cysteine up to the phenylalanine, the CDR3 has a length of 13 residues. Here the CDR3 DNA is all that survives: 39 bases in frame from base 1. V loses 1 base of germline sequence and J loses 1 base, and the interval between the two ends is 5 bases. This record belongs to a study of T cell responses to AZD1222 COVID-19 vaccine (dated by TCRdb to the early 2020s). Looking at the study overall: AZD1222 recipients with second doses at about 4 weeks or about 12 weeks were pooled, because spike-specific TCR depth and breadth did not differ between schedules. TCR sequencing covered over 230 trial participants: around 210 given two doses of AZD1222 and 26 given two doses of MenACWY control vaccine. Enrollment into the trials was organized by age into subgroups of 18-55, 56-69 and 70-plus years, and those subgroups contained approximately 160, 26 and 62 TCR-sequenced participants, respectively.

What the study reported, not specific to this receptor: The vaccine-associated CD4 TCRs covered the entire spike protein, and the dominant responses fell in regions 160-218 and 743-854. The 56-69-year group was small, and its depth increase did not reach significance, likely because of low power. After two AZD1222 doses, both the breadth and the depth of spike-specific TCRs were significantly higher than at day 0 and than in MenACWY recipients. Conclusions about previously exposed vaccinees are limited, since just 5 or 6 AZD1222 recipients were seropositive for SARS-CoV-2 at baseline. Reportedly, almost half of the unique spike-specific TCRs recognized epitopes lying outside the regions that are mutated in the B.1.351 and B.1.1.7 variants. Participants were mostly white British, with more females than males. The authors suggested clonal diversity may have been underestimated. Because no samples from the day 14 peak response were available, repertoires could be characterized only after the peak T cell response.

The time point label corresponds to: baseline before first vaccination. Samples from vaccinated people were obtained from the UK trials COV001 and COV002, which included a single-blind randomized controlled phase 2/3 trial of AZD1222 (ChAdOx1 nCoV-19) in healthy adults. For TCRbeta chain sequencing, PBMC samples from trial participants were taken at day 0 and at day 28 after the second dose. The sample here was peripheral blood, taken on day 0 of AZD1222 vaccination. This TCR came from an adult in good health. The V and J segments used are TRBV5-1 and TRBJ1-1, with TRBD1 perhaps the D gene, on 5 matching bases. The DNA sequence is as follows: TGCGCCAGCAGCTTGCAGGGGAACACTGAAGCTTTCTTT. It specifies CASSLQGNTEAFF.